The TCR beta chain under discussion was sequenced for a study of CD8 T cells in ankylosing spondylitis. Study-wide points: The study identified a TCR beta motif of fewer than 10 highly homologous variants that appeared characteristic of ankylosing spondylitis blood. Those disease-linked clones were CD8+; they were also relatively rare in peripheral blood.

This CDR3 is built from 10 residues. V was clipped by 8 bases and J by 3 bases, with 4 bases between them. Looked up from germline, CDR1 is MNHEY and CDR2 is SMNVEV (reference sequence). This clonotype showed up many times. Its antigen is currently unknown. Molecular-barcoded quantitative 5'-RACE produced these TCR beta libraries. From the 5' RACE reads, TCRdb called clonotypes with MiXCR, one entry per CDR3 protein. The sample includes 80,000 to 100,000 distinct CDR3 sequences, roughly 8.8% of them seen just once. The chain links TRBV27 to TRBJ2-5; no clear D gene. This clonotype originated in a male donor with ankylosing spondylitis or in good health (not recorded which). Sequencing was performed on blood, either unsorted or a sorted T cell fraction (not recorded which). This chain's CDR3 is CASPKETQYF. Here the CDR3 DNA reads TGTGCCAGCCCTAAAGAGACCCAGTACTTC.